Listed below are T cell receptor beta chains from one sample, sequenced in a study of T cells in Graves' hyperthyroidism and ophthalmopathy. TCRdb redid the calling of the multiplex PCR reads with MiXCR, one entry per CDR3 protein. The table shows over 400,000 distinct CDR3 sequences, with 20% to 25% occurring only once. Sequencing input: blood. Receptor source: an older woman with Graves' ophthalmopathy. CDR3s include the opening cysteine and the closing phenylalanine or tryptophan.

v_call	j_call	cdr3_aa
TRBV7-2	TRBJ2-7	CASSLGAESSYEQYF
TRBV6-2/TRBV6-3	TRBJ2-1	CASSYPAGSIPYNEQFF
TRBV19	TRBJ2-1	CASSISNRGEQFF
TRBV14	TRBJ2-2	CASSRDQRGGELFF
TRBV20-1	TRBJ2-3	CSARETSGRALYTDTQYF
TRBV15	TRBJ1-1	CATSRGGSNTEAFF
TRBV10-3	TRBJ1-5	CASGGQGVQQPQHF
TRBV28	TRBJ1-2	CASSLSQGASGYTF
TRBV5-1	TRBJ1-6	CASSLQTGYNSPLHF
TRBV12-3/TRBV12-4	TRBJ1-2	CASTLPRGTRNNGYTF
TRBV27	TRBJ1-1	CASSSYRTGGTEAFF
TRBV19	TRBJ1-4	CASTPGQGEKLFF
TRBV27	TRBJ2-3	CASSLFGETGTDTQYF
TRBV10-2	TRBJ2-7	CASSDRGEGYEQYF
TRBV20-1	TRBJ1-5	CSASPHRVDQPQHF
TRBV24-1	TRBJ2-1	CATSLGAAFPNEQFF
TRBV28	TRBJ2-7	CASSQRDRGYEQYF
TRBV25-1	TRBJ2-1	CASSELSTSGDNEQFF
TRBV6-1	TRBJ2-7	CASSEAGATSYEQYF
TRBV6-1	TRBJ1-4	CATRPMGQGEKLFF
TRBV6-5	TRBJ2-1	CASSYSTSGSFWTANEQFF
TRBV12-3/TRBV12-4	TRBJ2-1	CASSLGSGSNEQFF
TRBV12-3/TRBV12-4	TRBJ1-2	CASSTLESWGYGYTF
TRBV25-1	TRBJ2-2	CASSRPSGRVGELFF
TRBV12-3/TRBV12-4	TRBJ2-1	CASSPTPYNEQFF
TRBV29-1	TRBJ2-7	CSVGGDGEQYF
TRBV12-3/TRBV12-4	TRBJ2-1	CASSLYGLAGVVIYNEQFF
TRBV6-6	TRBJ1-1	CASSYSSFRLTEAFF
TRBV30	TRBJ1-1	CAWEYTEAFF
TRBV28	TRBJ2-3	CASSLGVGQYF
TRBV28	TRBJ1-1	CASTRTGGNTEAFF
TRBV24-1	TRBJ1-1	CATIRNTEAFF
TRBV5-1	TRBJ2-5	CASSFGGTSGGQETQYF
TRBV3-1	TRBJ2-5	CASSSYPKGIGTQYF
TRBV12-3/TRBV12-4	TRBJ2-7	CASSLNEGPYEQYF